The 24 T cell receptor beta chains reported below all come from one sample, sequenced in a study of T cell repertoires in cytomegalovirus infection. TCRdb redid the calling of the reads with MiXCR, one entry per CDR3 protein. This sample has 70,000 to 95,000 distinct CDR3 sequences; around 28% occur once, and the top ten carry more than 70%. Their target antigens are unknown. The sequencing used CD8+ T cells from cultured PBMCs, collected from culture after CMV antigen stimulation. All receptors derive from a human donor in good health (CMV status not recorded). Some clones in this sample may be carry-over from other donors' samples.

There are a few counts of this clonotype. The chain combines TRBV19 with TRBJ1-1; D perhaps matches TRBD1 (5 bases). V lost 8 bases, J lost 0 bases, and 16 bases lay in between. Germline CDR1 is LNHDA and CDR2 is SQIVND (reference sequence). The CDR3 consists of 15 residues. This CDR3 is CASLVGAEMNTEAFF. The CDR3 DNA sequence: TGTGCCAGTTTAGTTGGGGCAGAGATGAACACTGAAGCTTTCTTT.

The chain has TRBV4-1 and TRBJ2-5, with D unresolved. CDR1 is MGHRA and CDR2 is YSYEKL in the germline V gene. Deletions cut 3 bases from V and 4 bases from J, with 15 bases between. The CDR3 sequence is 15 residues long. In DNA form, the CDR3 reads TGCGCCAGCAGCCAGACCGTTAGTTGGGGAGAGACCCAGTACTTC. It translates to CASSQTVSWGETQYF.

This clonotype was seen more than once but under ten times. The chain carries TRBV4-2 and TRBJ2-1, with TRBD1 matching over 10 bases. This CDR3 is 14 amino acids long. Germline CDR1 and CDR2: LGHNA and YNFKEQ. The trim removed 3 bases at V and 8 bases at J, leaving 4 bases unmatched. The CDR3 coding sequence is TGTGCCAGCAGCCATCGACAGGGGGCTTATGAGCAGTTCTTC. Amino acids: CASSHRQGAYEQFF.

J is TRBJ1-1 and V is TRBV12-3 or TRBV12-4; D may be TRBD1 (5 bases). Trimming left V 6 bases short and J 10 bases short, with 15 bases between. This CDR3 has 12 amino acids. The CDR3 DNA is TGTGCCAGCAGCCAGGCGGGACTTCTAGCTTTCTTT. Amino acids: CASSQAGLLAFF.

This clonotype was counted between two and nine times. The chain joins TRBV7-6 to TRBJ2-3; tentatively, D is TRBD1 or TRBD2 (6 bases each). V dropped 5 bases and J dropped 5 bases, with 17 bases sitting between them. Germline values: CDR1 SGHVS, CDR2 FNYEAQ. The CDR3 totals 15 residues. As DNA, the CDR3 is TGTGCCAGCAGCGTAGGGGGGACGACCCGAGATACGCAGTATTTT. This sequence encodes CASSVGGTTRDTQYF.

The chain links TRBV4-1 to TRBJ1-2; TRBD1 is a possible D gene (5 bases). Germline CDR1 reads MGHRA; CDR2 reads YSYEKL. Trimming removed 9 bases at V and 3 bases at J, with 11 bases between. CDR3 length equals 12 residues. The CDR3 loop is CASLGGDYGYTF. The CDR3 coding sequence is TGCGCCAGTCTAGGAGGGGACTATGGCTACACCTTC.

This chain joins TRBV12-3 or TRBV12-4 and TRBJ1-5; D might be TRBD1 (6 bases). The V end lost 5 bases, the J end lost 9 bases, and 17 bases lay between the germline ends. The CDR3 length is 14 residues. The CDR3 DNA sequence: TGTGCCAGCAGTGCTACAGGGCAGGGTCGGCCCCAGCATTTT. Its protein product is CASSATGQGRPQHF.

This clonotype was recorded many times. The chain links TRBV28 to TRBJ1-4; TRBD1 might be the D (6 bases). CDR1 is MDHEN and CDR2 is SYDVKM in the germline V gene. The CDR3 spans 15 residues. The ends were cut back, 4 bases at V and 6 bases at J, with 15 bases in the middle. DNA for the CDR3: TGTGCCAGCAGTTGGGACCCAAAGGGGGATGAAAAACTGTTTTTT. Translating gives CASSWDPKGDEKLFF.

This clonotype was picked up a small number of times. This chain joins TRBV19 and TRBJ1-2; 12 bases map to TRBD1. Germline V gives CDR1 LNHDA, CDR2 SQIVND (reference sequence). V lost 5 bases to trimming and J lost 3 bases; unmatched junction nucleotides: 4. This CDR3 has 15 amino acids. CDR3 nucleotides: TGTGCCAGTAGTCCGGGGACAGGGGGCGACTATGGCTACACCTTC. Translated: CASSPGTGGDYGYTF.

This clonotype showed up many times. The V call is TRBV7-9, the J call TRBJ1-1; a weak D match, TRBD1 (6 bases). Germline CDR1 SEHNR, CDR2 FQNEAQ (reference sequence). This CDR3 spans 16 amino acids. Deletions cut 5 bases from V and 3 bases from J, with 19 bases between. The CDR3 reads CASSLWMGPGDTEAFF. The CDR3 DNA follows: TGTGCCAGCAGCCTGTGGATGGGCCCAGGGGACACTGAAGCTTTCTTT.

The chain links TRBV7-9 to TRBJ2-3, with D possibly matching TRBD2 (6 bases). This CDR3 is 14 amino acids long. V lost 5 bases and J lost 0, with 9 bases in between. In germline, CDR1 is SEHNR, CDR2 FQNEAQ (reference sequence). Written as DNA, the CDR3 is TGTGCCAGCAGCCCGGGGGTTAGCACAGATACGCAGTATTTT. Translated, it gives CASSPGVSTDTQYF.

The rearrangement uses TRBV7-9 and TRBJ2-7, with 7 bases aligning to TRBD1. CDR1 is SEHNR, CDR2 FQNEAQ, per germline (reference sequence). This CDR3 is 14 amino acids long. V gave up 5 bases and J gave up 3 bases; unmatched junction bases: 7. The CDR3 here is CASSHRDRFYEQYF. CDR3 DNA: TGTGCCAGCAGCCACCGGGACAGATTCTACGAGCAGTACTTC.

The CDR3 DNA follows: TGCGCCAGCACCTGGGGGGGGGATGAAGCTTTCTTT. It yields the protein CASTWGGDEAFF. The rearrangement joins TRBV5-1 to TRBJ1-1, with D possibly TRBD1 on 5 matching bases. V gave up 6 bases and J gave up 7 bases, with 13 bases separating them. The CDR3 spans 12 residues. From germline, CDR1 is SGHRS and CDR2 YFSETQ.

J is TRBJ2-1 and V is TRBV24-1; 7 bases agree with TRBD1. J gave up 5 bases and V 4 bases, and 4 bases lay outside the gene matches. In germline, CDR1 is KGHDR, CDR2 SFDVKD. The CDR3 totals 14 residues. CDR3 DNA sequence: TGTGCCACCAGTGAGGCCGGGACAGACAATGAGCAGTTCTTC. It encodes CATSEAGTDNEQFF.

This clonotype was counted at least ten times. As DNA, the CDR3 is TGTGCCAGCAGCTTAGGTAGCGGGAATGATGAGCAGTTCTTC. Translation: CASSLGSGNDEQFF. This chain joins TRBV7-9 and TRBJ2-1; TRBD2 matches 8 bases. The CDR3 length is 14 residues. V was clipped by 1 base and J by 8 bases; unmatched bases: 4. Germline lookup yields CDR1 SEHNR and CDR2 FQNEAQ (reference sequence).

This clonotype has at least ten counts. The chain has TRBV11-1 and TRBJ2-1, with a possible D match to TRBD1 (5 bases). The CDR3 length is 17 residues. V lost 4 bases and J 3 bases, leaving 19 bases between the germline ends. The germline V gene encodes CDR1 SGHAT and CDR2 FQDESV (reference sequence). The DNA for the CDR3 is TGTGCCAGCAGCTCCGACAGTACACGGCGAAGCTACAATGAGCAGTTCTTC. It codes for CASSSDSTRRSYNEQFF.

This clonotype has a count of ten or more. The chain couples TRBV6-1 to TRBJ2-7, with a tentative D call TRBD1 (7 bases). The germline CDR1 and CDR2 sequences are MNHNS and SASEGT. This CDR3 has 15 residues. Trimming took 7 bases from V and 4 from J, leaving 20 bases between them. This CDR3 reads CASITGGTAPYEQYF. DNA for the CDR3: TGTGCCAGCATTACAGGAGGGACAGCACCTTACGAGCAGTACTTC.

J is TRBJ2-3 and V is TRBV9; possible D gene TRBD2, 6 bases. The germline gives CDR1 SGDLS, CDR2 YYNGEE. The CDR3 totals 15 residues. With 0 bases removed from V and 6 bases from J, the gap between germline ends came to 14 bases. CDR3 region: CASSVEGGLSDTQYF. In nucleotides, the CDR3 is TGTGCCAGCAGCGTAGAGGGAGGACTCTCGGATACGCAGTATTTT.

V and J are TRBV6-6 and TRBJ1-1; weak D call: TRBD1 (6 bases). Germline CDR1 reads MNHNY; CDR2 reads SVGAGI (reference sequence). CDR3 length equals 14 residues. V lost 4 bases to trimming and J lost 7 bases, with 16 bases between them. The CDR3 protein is CASSWGGAGFEAFF. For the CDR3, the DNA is TGTGCCAGCAGTTGGGGGGGGGCTGGCTTTGAAGCTTTCTTT.

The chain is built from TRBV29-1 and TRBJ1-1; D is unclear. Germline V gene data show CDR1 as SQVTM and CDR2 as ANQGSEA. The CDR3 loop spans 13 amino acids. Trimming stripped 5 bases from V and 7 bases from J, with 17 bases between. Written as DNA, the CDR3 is TGCAGCGTTCCGAGCCCCTACGAATATGAAGCTTTCTTT. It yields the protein CSVPSPYEYEAFF.

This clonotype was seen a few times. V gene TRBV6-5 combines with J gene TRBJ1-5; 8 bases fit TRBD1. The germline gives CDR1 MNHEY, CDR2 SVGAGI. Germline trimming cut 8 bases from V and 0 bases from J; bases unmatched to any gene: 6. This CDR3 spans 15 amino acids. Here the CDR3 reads CASGQQGGSNQPQHF. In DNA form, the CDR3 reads TGTGCCAGCGGACAACAGGGGGGTAGCAATCAGCCCCAGCATTTT.

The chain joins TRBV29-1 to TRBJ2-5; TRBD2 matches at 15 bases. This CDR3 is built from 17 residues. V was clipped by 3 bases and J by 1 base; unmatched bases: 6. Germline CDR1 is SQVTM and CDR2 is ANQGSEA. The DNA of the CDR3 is TGCAGCGTTGACGGGACTAGCGGGGGGCTCCCCCAAGAGACCCAGTACTTC. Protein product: CSVDGTSGGLPQETQYF.

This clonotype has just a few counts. CDR3 sequence reads: CASSLISGGGTQYF. The DNA for the CDR3 is TGTGCCAGCAGTCTTATAAGCGGGGGAGGTACGCAGTATTTT. The rearrangement joins TRBV27 to TRBJ2-3; TRBD2 matches at 8 bases. The CDR3 loop spans 14 amino acids. Germline CDR1 is MNHEY and CDR2 is SMNVEV (reference sequence). V was clipped by 5 bases and J by 8 bases; unmatched bases: 9.

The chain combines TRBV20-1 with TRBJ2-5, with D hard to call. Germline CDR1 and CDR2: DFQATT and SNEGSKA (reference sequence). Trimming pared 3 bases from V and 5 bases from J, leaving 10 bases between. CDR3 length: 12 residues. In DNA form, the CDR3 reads TGCAGTGCTAGTATGGAAGGGGAGACCCAGTACTTC. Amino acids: CSASMEGETQYF.